This TCR beta chain was captured in a study of cytomegalovirus exposure and HLA in healthy donors. This clone occurred a few times. Antigen specificity is unknown. General study points: Earlier analysis yielded a pattern in which most TCR beta V segments were productive about 90% or about 30% of the time. In vitro data verified a few CMV-associated chains as specific for CMV antigens.

The germline V gene encodes CDR1 MGHDK and CDR2 SYGVNS. The CDR3 totals 15 residues. Trimming cost V 3 bases and J 1 base, with 12 bases left between them. Researchers ran the PCR with 60 Vbeta and 13 Jbeta primers. Produced via immunoSEQ multiplex PCR; TCRdb's table is partial and in-frame only. The table has 55,000 to 80,000 clones, 65% to 70% seen once; the top ten hold about 20%. Sequences were obtained from PBMCs. This clonotype originated in a man aged 35 to 55 in good health and CMV-seropositive. The J gene is TRBJ1-2, the V gene TRBV25-1; D possibly corresponds to TRBD1 (5 bases). The CDR3 loop is CASSEGGTGNYGYTF. In DNA, the CDR3 is TGTGCCAGCAGTGAGGGGGGAACGGGTAACTATGGCTACACCTTC.